Below are 7 T cell receptor beta chains sequenced from a single sample in a study of shared T cell receptors in the human thymus. Assay used: immunoSEQ multiplex PCR; TCRdb lists only in-frame clones, some missing. Counted here are under 850,000 clones, roughly 90% occurring once; the ten biggest clones make up around 0.0099%. These data were also reused for a study on human thymus T cells.

The sequenced material came from thymocytes. These receptors all stem from a boy younger than two with a congenital heart defect.

The chain is built from TRBV27 and TRBJ1-4; a weak D match, TRBD1 (5 bases). The CDR3 is 18 amino acids. V gave up 4 bases and J gave up 0 bases, with 18 bases separating them. Looked up from germline, CDR1 is MNHEY and CDR2 is SMNVEV (reference sequence). The CDR3 loop reads CASSSLVKGEATNEKLFF. In DNA, the CDR3 is TGTGCCAGCAGTTCCCTCGTTAAAGGGGAAGCAACTAATGAAAAACTGTTTTTT.

The rearrangement uses TRBV9 and TRBJ2-1, with 8 bases matching TRBD2. V lost 3 bases, J lost 8 bases, and 7 bases stayed unmatched. From germline, CDR1 is SGDLS and CDR2 YYNGEE. This CDR3 contains 14 residues. CDR3 sequence reads: CASSESGSRDEQFF. CDR3 coding DNA: TGTGCCAGCAGCGAGAGCGGGAGTAGGGATGAGCAGTTCTTC. Together with reference TRBV9 and TRBJ2-1, the CDR3 gives the full variable domain: DSGVTQTPKHLITATGQRVTLRCSPRSGDLSVYWYQQSLDQGLQFLIQYYNGEERAKGNILERFSAQQFPDLHSELNLSSLELGDSALYFCASSESGSRDEQFFGPGTRLTVL.

The chain joins TRBV10-1 to TRBJ2-7; 9 positions agree with TRBD1. Germline CDR1 is WNHNN and CDR2 is SYGVQD (reference sequence). The CDR3 is made up of 15 amino acids. J was trimmed by 4 bases and V by 1 base; bases with no gene match: 5. The CDR3 loop reads CASSEWRTGEYEQYF. The CDR3 nucleotides are TGCGCCAGCAGTGAGTGGAGGACAGGGGAATACGAGCAGTACTTC.

V usage is TRBV4-2 and J usage is TRBJ2-5; 11 bases line up with TRBD2. J was trimmed by 4 bases and V by 6 bases; bases with no gene match: 7. The CDR3 runs to 15 residues. CDR1 is LGHNA and CDR2 is YNFKEQ in the germline V gene. The CDR3 sequence: CASSLLAGERETQYF. The CDR3 nucleotides are TGTGCCAGCAGTCTACTAGCGGGAGAACGAGAGACCCAGTACTTC.

This chain connects TRBV6-5 to TRBJ2-1; 9 nucleotides agree with TRBD2. CDR1 and CDR2 (germline): MNHEY, SVGAGI. After removal of 4 bases from V and 4 bases from J, the junction contained 5 bases not matched to a gene. CDR3 size: 15 residues. The CDR3 is CASSLREGRYNEQFF. In DNA form, the CDR3 reads TGTGCCAGCAGTTTGCGGGAGGGCCGTTACAATGAGCAGTTCTTC.

The chain is built from TRBV28 and TRBJ1-5; 10 bases line up with TRBD1. With 5 bases clipped from V and 3 bases from J, the junction kept 13 bases outside the gene matches. This CDR3 region has 18 residues. Germline V lookup: CDR1 MDHEN, CDR2 SYDVKM. For the CDR3, the DNA is TGTGCCAGCAGTCTCAAACCCGGGACAGGGGATCACAATCAGCCCCAGCATTTT. Residues: CASSLKPGTGDHNQPQHF.

This sequence joins TRBV29-1 and TRBJ1-3; 9 bases match TRBD1. Per germline, CDR1 SQVTM and CDR2 ANQGSEA. CDR3 size: 15 residues. Trimming removed 5 bases from V and 2 bases from J; junction bases left unmatched: 7. The CDR3 DNA follows: TGCAGCGTTCGGGACAGGGTGGACCCTGGAAACACCATATATTTT. This encodes CSVRDRVDPGNTIYF.